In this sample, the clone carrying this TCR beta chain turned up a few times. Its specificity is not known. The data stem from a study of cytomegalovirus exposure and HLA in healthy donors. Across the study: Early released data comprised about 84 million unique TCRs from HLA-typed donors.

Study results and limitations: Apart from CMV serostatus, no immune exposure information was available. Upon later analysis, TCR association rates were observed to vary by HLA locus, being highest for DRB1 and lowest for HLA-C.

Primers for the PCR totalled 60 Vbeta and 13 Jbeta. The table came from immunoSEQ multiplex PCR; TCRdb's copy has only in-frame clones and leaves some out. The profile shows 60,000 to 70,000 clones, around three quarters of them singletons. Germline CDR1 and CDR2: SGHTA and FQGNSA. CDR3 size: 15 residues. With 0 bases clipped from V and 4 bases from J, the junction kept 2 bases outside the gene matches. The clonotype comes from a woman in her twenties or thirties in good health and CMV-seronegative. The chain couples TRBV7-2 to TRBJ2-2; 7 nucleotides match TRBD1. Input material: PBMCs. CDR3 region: CASSLAGQITGELFF. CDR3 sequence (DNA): TGTGCCAGCAGCTTAGCGGGACAGATCACCGGGGAGCTGTTTTTT.